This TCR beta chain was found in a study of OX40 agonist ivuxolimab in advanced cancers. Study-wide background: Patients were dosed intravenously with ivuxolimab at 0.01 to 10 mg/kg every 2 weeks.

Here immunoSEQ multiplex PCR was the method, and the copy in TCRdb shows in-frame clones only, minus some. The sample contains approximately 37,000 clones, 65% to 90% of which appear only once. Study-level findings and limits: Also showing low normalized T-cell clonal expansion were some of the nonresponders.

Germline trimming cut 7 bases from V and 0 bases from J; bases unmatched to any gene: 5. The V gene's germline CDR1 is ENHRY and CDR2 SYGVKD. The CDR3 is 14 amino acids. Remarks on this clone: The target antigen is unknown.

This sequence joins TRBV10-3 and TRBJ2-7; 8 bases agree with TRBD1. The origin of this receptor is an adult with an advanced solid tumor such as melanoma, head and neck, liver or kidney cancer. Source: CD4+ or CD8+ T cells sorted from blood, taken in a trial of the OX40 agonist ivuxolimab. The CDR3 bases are TGTGCCATCACCGCGGACAGGGCCTCCTACGAGCAGTACTTC. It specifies CAITADRASYEQYF.